These T cell receptor beta chains were read from a single sample in a study of post-analysis software for immune sequencing data. From the PCR reads, TCRdb called clonotypes with MiXCR, one entry per CDR3 protein. Among around 700,000 distinct CDR3 sequences listed, 59% were seen once. Sequencing was carried out using blood. The receptors here all came from a girl aged 2 to 10 with multiple sclerosis. Both conserved end residues are part of each CDR3. Fields, in order: V gene, J gene, clone size, D gene, CDR3 protein, CDR3 DNA. D genes are given only for firm matches. Some rows have no size entry. The others give once, few or many, or a class for an expanded clone.

TRBV29-1	TRBJ2-2	NA	TRBD2	CSVVFLAGVGTGELFF	TGCAGCGTTGTTTTCCTAGCGGGAGTGGGCACCGGGGAGCTGTTTTTT
TRBV24-1	TRBJ2-3	NA	TRBD1	CATSDTGAADTQYF	TGTGCCACCAGTGACACAGGGGCCGCAGATACGCAGTATTTT
TRBV10-3	TRBJ1-4	NA	NA	CAISEFRDTPEKLFF	TGTGCCATCAGTGAGTTCCGGGACACCCCTGAAAAACTGTTTTTT
TRBV30	TRBJ1-1	few	TRBD1	CAWRSDRGLAFF	TGTGCCTGGAGGTCTGACAGGGGACTGGCTTTCTTT
TRBV12-3/TRBV12-4	TRBJ2-1	NA	NA	CASSLALGGLPVNEQFF	TGTGCCAGCAGTTTAGCCCTCGGGGGGCTTCCGGTCAATGAGCAGTTCTTC
TRBV29-1	TRBJ2-5	few	TRBD2	CSVVLAENQETQYF	TGCAGCGTTGTCCTAGCGGAGAACCAAGAGACCCAGTACTTC
TRBV29-1	TRBJ2-3	few	NA	CSVAQTSSEATDTQYF	TGCAGCGTTGCTCAAACTAGTTCCGAGGCCACAGATACGCAGTATTTT
TRBV10-3	TRBJ2-5	NA	TRBD1	CAISEPPGQGSQETQYF	TGTGCCATCAGTGAGCCACCGGGACAGGGATCACAAGAGACCCAGTACTTC
TRBV12-3/TRBV12-4	TRBJ1-4	NA	TRBD1	CASSISLQGGNEKLFF	TGTGCCAGCAGCATAAGTCTACAGGGGGGAAATGAAAAACTGTTTTTT
TRBV28	TRBJ2-7	NA	TRBD2	CASSLNNHGLAGVGKGEQYF	TGTGCCAGCAGCCTCAACAATCACGGACTAGCGGGAGTGGGTAAGGGCGAGCAGTACTTC
TRBV5-1	TRBJ1-4	NA	NA	CASSFREKLFF	TGCGCCAGCAGCTTTCGGGAAAAACTGTTTTTT
TRBV10-3	TRBJ2-1	NA	TRBD2	CAIDKTSGGKNEQFF	TGTGCCATCGATAAAACGAGCGGGGGTAAGAATGAGCAGTTCTTC
TRBV7-2	TRBJ2-5	NA	NA	CASSSSPSRIETQYF	TGTGCCAGCAGCTCCAGCCCCTCTAGGATAGAGACCCAGTACTTC
TRBV6-6	TRBJ2-3	NA	TRBD2	CASRRSGASGSTDTRYF	TGTGCCAGCAGACGGTCCGGCGCTAGCGGGAGTACAGATACGCGGTATTTT
TRBV20-1	TRBJ2-3	NA	NA	CSAPAGSVTDTQYF	TGCAGTGCCCCCGCAGGCTCTGTCACAGATACGCAGTATTTT
TRBV18	TRBJ2-7	NA	TRBD1	CASSPREDRADEQYF	TGTGCCAGCTCACCAAGGGAGGACAGGGCCGACGAGCAGTACTTC
TRBV29-1	TRBJ2-5	NA	NA	CSVERWQDQETQYF	TGCAGCGTTGAAAGATGGCAGGACCAAGAGACCCAGTACTTC
TRBV6-5	TRBJ1-1	NA	TRBD1	CASRQTGVTEAFF	TGTGCCAGCAGACAAACAGGGGTCACTGAAGCTTTCTTT
TRBV5-1	TRBJ2-3	few	NA	CASSLEAMASDTQYF	TGCGCCAGCAGCTTAGAGGCGATGGCGTCAGATACGCAGTATTTT
TRBV7-9	TRBJ2-7	NA	NA	CASSMRSYEQYF	TGTGCCAGCAGCATGAGGTCCTACGAGCAGTACTTC
TRBV20-1	TRBJ1-1	NA	NA	CSARGDAKDAFF	TGCAGTGCTAGAGGGGACGCCAAAGACGCTTTCTTT
TRBV20-1	TRBJ2-3	NA	NA	CSVILAANTDTQYF	TGCAGTGTAATACTAGCAGCAAACACAGATACGCAGTATTTT
TRBV13	TRBJ1-2	few	TRBD1	CASSLDGQGYGYTF	TGTGCCAGCAGCTTAGATGGACAGGGGTATGGCTACACCTTC
TRBV29-1	TRBJ2-1	NA	TRBD2	CSVDGLAGRDEQFF	TGCAGCGTTGATGGGCTAGCGGGAAGGGATGAGCAGTTCTTC
TRBV12-3/TRBV12-4	TRBJ1-6	NA	TRBD1	CASSFHADRGGSPLHF	TGTGCCAGCAGTTTTCACGCGGACAGGGGTGGATCACCCCTCCACTTT
TRBV7-8	TRBJ1-5	NA	NA	CASSPWEDRFNQPQHF	TGTGCCAGCAGCCCGTGGGAGGACCGTTTCAATCAGCCCCAGCATTTT
TRBV12-3/TRBV12-4	TRBJ2-7	few	NA	CASSLVGSSYEQYF	TGTGCCAGCAGTTTAGTAGGAAGCTCCTACGAGCAGTACTTC
TRBV3-1	TRBJ1-1	NA	NA	CASSQVYRVTNTEAFF	TGTGCCAGCAGCCAAGTTTATCGGGTAACGAACACTGAAGCTTTCTTT
TRBV19	TRBJ2-1	NA	NA	CASSISGLDEQFF	TGCGCCAGTAGTATTTCTGGGCTCGATGAGCAGTTCTTC
TRBV5-1	TRBJ1-1	once	TRBD1	CASTRTGQTEAFF	TGCGCCAGCACCCGGACAGGGCAGACTGAAGCTTTCTTT
TRBV15	TRBJ2-1	NA	NA	CATSGLTLTEQFF	TGTGCCACCAGCGGCTTGACCCTAACCGAGCAGTTCTTC
TRBV28	TRBJ2-7	NA	TRBD2	CASRVAGGKYEQYF	TGTGCCAGCAGAGTAGCGGGAGGGAAATACGAGCAGTACTTC
TRBV4-1	TRBJ1-5	NA	NA	CASSQDIPQPQHF	TGCGCCAGCAGCCAAGATATCCCCCAGCCCCAGCATTTT